This section outlines one T cell receptor (beta chain) sequence together with its context. As yet, its antigen is unknown. These data are taken from a study of CXCR3-negative and CXCR3-positive naive CD8 T cells. UMI-labeled 5' RACE yielded the TRB cDNA libraries. TCRdb re-called the 5' RACE reads and shows each CDR3 protein once, DNA omitted. The sample features around 40,000 distinct CDR3 sequences, with around 2% in its top ten. Points from the study as a whole: Memory cells showed distinct TRBV-TRBJ patterns, while the two naive subsets matched. No difference in surface CD5 was seen between naive subsets, and TCR strength was inferred from TRB CDR3 properties.

Naive CD8+ T cells displayed a CD45RO-CCR7+CD27+CD95- phenotype. Germline-derived CDR1 and CDR2 are SGHRS and YFSETQ. The CDR3 is 15 amino acids. Material for sequencing was naive CXCR3- CD8+ T cells from blood. Sample subset: CD45RO-CCR7+CD27+CD95- naive CD8+ T cells lacking CXCR3 (TNR3-). This TCR came from a human donor in good health. Some clones in this sample may be carry-over from other donors' samples. This chain connects TRBV5-1 to TRBJ1-1; TCRdb picks TRBD1, but there is no DNA to check that call. CDR3 in amino acids: CASSFTGRQNTEAFF.